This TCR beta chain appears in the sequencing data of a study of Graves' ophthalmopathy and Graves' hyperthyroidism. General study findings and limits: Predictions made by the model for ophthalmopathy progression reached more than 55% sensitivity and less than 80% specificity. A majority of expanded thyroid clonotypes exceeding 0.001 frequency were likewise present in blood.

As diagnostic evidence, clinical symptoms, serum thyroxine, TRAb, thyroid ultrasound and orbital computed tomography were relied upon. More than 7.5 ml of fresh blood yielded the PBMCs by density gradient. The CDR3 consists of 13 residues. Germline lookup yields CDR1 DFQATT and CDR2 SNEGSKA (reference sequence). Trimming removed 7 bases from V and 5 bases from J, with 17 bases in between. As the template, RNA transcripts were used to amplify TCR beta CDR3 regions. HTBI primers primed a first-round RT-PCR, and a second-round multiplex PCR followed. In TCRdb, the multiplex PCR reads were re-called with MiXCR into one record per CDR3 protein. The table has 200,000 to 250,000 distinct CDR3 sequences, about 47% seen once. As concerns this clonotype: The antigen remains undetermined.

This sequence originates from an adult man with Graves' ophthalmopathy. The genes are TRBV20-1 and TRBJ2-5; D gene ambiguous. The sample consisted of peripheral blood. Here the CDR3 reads CSVTYSIRETQYF. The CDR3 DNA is TGCAGTGTCACCTACTCCATCAGGGAGACCCAGTACTTC.